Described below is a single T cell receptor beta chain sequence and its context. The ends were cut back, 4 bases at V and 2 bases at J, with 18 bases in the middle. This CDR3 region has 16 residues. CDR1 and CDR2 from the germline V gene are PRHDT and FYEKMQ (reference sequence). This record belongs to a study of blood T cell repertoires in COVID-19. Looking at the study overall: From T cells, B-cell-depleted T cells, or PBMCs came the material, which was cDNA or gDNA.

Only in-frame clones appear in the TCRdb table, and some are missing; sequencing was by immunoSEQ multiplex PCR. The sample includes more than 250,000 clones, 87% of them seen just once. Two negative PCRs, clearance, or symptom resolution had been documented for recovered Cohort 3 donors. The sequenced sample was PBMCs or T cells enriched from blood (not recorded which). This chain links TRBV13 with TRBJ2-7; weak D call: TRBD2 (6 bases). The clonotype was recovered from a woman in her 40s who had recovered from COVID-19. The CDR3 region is CASSSRIGRHPYEQYF. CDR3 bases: TGTGCCAGCAGCTCCCGTATCGGGAGACACCCCTACGAGCAGTACTTC.